This T cell receptor beta chain was obtained from a study of cytomegalovirus exposure and HLA in healthy donors. Background on the study: The approximately 110 validation repertoires, a later analysis reported, used the same platform as the 666 repertoires from the first cohort.

With regard to this clone: Its target is unknown.

The protocol was immunoSEQ multiplex PCR, while the TCRdb copy is restricted to in-frame clones and leaves out a portion. The sample includes around 100,000 clones, 85% seen only once; the top ten take approximately 22%. Study outcomes and limitations: It was reported that the classifier diagnosed cytomegalovirus status with high specificity and sensitivity in both the original and validation cohorts. Later, an analysis found that TCR clusters from the first cohort tended to co-occur in the roughly 110 validation repertoires.

Germline V CDR1 and CDR2: PRHDT, FYEKMQ (reference sequence). V lost 4 bases and J lost 7, with 17 bases in between. The CDR3 extends over 14 amino acids. This chain uses TRBV13 with TRBJ2-7; perhaps TRBD2 as D (6 bases). The clonotype originates from a man between 18 and 29 years old in good health and CMV-seropositive. The sequenced sample consisted of PBMCs. The CDR3: CASSSPLALREQYF. CDR3 in DNA: TGTGCCAGCAGCTCCCCGCTAGCGTTGAGGGAGCAGTACTTC.